The 20 T cell receptor beta chains below come from one sample, sequenced in a study of T cells in Graves' hyperthyroidism and ophthalmopathy. TCR beta CDR3 sequences were amplified from RNA transcripts. The HTBI primer set drove a first-round RT-PCR of the TCR CDR3. TCRdb reprocessed the multiplex PCR reads with MiXCR, giving one entry per CDR3 protein. Seen here are hundreds of thousands of distinct CDR3 sequences, about 14% observed once, and the top ten hold about 13%. The sequenced material came from blood. Receptor source: a man younger than 35 with Graves' ophthalmopathy.

Many counts were recorded for this clonotype. The gene calls are TRBV7-2 and TRBJ2-1; 8 bases agree with TRBD2. Germline CDR1 reads SGHTA; CDR2 reads FQGNSA. Unmatched junction bases numbered 18, after V lost 6 bases and J lost 8 bases. The CDR3 totals 17 residues. CDR3 in DNA: TGTGCCAGCAGGGGGCGGGGGGCGGGTAACCCCAGCGATGAGCAGTTCTTC. Translating it yields CASRGRGAGNPSDEQFF.

This clonotype was counted many times. The chain recombines TRBV12-3 or TRBV12-4 with TRBJ1-4, with D possibly matching TRBD1 (5 bases). Between the trimmed V and J ends, which lost 6 bases and 1 base, there was a span of 15 bases. There are 16 residues in the CDR3. The CDR3 DNA follows: TGTGCCAGCAGGGGTAAAGCAGGGATAACTAATGAAAAACTGTTTTTT. The encoded protein is CASRGKAGITNEKLFF.

J is TRBJ2-1 and V is TRBV15; TRBD1 matches 8 bases. Germline V gives CDR1 LNHNV, CDR2 YYDKDF (reference sequence). The CDR3 covers 17 residues. V trimming: 5 bases; J trimming: 7 bases; junction bases outside the gene matches: 16. The CDR3 region has the DNA TGTGCCACCAGCGACCCTACTACGACAGGGGAGGTGAATGAGCAGTTCTTC. Translation gives CATSDPTTTGEVNEQFF.

Many counts were recorded for this clonotype. The chain uses TRBV6-2 or TRBV6-3 and TRBJ2-4, with D perhaps given as TRBD1 or TRBD2 (5 bases each). This CDR3 is built from 15 residues. V lost 6 bases and J lost 0, with 12 bases in between. Germline CDR1 reads MNHEY; CDR2 reads SVGEGT. CDR3 in amino acids: CASSTGALAKNIQYF. The CDR3 coding sequence is TGTGCCAGCAGCACCGGGGCACTAGCCAAAAACATTCAGTACTTC.

The chain links TRBV4-3 to TRBJ2-1; D is perhaps TRBD1 (6 bases). Germline assignment: CDR1 LGHNA and CDR2 YSLEER. V dropped 4 bases and J dropped 2 bases, with 21 bases sitting between them. This CDR3 contains 18 residues. The DNA for the CDR3 is TGCGCCAGCAGCCTAGAGGTCGGGCAGGGGATAACCTACAATGAGCAGTTCTTC. Protein: CASSLEVGQGITYNEQFF.

This clonotype was found many times. CDR3 protein: CSAHPGQGTIITF. The DNA for the CDR3 is TGCAGTGCCCACCCCGGACAGGGGACTATTATCACCTTC. The genes are TRBV20-1 and TRBJ1-2; 9 positions match TRBD1. Losses at the gene ends were 6 bases for V and 13 bases for J; bases not matched to a gene: 15. The germline V gene encodes CDR1 DFQATT and CDR2 SNEGSKA (reference sequence). CDR3 length: 13 residues.

This clonotype was recorded at least ten times. CDR3 loop: CASSQDMTGGDLVYGYTF. As DNA, the CDR3 is TGCGCCAGCAGCCAAGATATGACAGGGGGCGACCTAGTCTATGGCTACACCTTC. The chain uses TRBV4-1 and TRBJ1-2; the match to TRBD1 covers 10 bases. Germline-derived CDR1 and CDR2 are MGHRA and YSYEKL. V lost 0 bases to trimming and J lost 4 bases; unmatched junction nucleotides: 11. The CDR3 runs to 18 residues.

This clonotype turned up a few times. The chain couples TRBV6-1 to TRBJ1-4, with D unclear. CDR1 and CDR2 (germline): MNHNS, SASEGT. V was pared by 6 bases and J by 6 bases, with 11 bases between. The CDR3 extends over 13 amino acids. The CDR3 loop is CASSPGGHEKLFF. CDR3 sequence (DNA): TGTGCCAGCAGCCCCGGAGGGCATGAAAAACTGTTTTTT.

The table lists this clonotype with many counts. This sequence joins TRBV12-3 or TRBV12-4 and TRBJ2-5, with TRBD1 matching 9 bases. CDR3 length: 14 amino acids. Trimming took 5 bases from V and 5 from J; bases not matched to a gene: 6. The CDR3 protein is CASSTTGGRETQYF. The CDR3 DNA reads as TGTGCCAGCAGTACAACAGGGGGCAGGGAGACCCAGTACTTC.

This clonotype was detected many times. This chain connects TRBV30 to TRBJ2-2; 7 bases map to TRBD2. The germline gives CDR1 GTSNPN, CDR2 SVGIG (reference sequence). CDR3 size: 15 residues. The V gene end was trimmed by 3 bases and the J gene end by 4 bases; junction bases not matched to a gene: 8. CDR3 residues: CAWSDLGRGTGELFF. The CDR3 DNA reads as TGTGCCTGGAGCGATTTAGGGAGGGGCACCGGGGAGCTGTTTTTT.

This clonotype has a single count. The chain has TRBV9 and TRBJ2-5; D is possibly TRBD1 (5 bases). Trimming removed 0 bases at V and 7 bases at J, with 7 bases between. Germline values: CDR1 SGDLS, CDR2 YYNGEE. The CDR3 extends over 12 amino acids. The DNA of the CDR3 is TGTGCCAGCAGCGTAGGGGGCGCGACCCAGTACTTC. It is translated as CASSVGGATQYF. Full variable domain (missing parts from reference TRBV9 and TRBJ2-5): DSGVTQTPKHLITATGQRVTLRCSPRSGDLSVYWYQQSLDQGLQFLIQYYNGEERAKGNILERFSAQQFPDLHSELNLSSLELGDSALYFCASSVGGATQYFGPGTRLLVL.

Ten or more counts support this clonotype. The gene calls are TRBV10-3 and TRBJ2-1, with a weak D call TRBD2 (5 bases). CDR1 ENHRY and CDR2 SYGVKD come from the germline V gene. The CDR3 is made up of 14 amino acids. The V gene lost 1 base and the J gene lost 10 bases, with 14 bases spanning the gap. The CDR3 loop reads CAISEWRAKEEQFF. For the CDR3, the DNA is TGTGCCATCAGTGAGTGGCGGGCAAAAGAGGAGCAGTTCTTC.

This clonotype came up many times. The V call is TRBV7-9, the J call TRBJ2-1, with TRBD1 identical over 9 bases. V lost 5 bases to trimming and J lost 3 bases; unmatched junction nucleotides: 5. This CDR3 contains 15 residues. The germline CDR1 and CDR2 sequences are SEHNR and FQNEAQ (reference sequence). In DNA form, the CDR3 reads TGTGCCAGCAGCGAGGACAGGGGACGCTACAATGAGCAGTTCTTC. This encodes CASSEDRGRYNEQFF.

This clonotype was counted many times. The chain joins TRBV6-5 to TRBJ2-7; 9 bases fit TRBD1. The V segment lost 1 base and the J segment 4 bases; nucleotides outside the gene matches: 8. Germline V gene sequence: CDR1 MNHEY, CDR2 SVGAGI. This CDR3 is 16 amino acids long. CDR3 sequence (DNA): TGTGCCAGCAGTTACTTCTCGGGACAGGGCGGGTACGAGCAGTACTTC. Its protein is CASSYFSGQGGYEQYF.

This clonotype was counted at least ten times. The gene calls are TRBV2 and TRBJ1-1; D gene uncertain. Germline V gene sequence: CDR1 SNHLY, CDR2 FYNNEI. The CDR3 runs to 15 residues. The germline V and J ends were trimmed by 7 bases and 3 bases, with 18 bases remaining between them. CDR3 sequence reads: CASTAGPNQDTEAFF. In nucleotides, the CDR3 is TGTGCCAGCACCGCTGGCCCCAACCAGGACACTGAAGCTTTCTTT.

This clonotype was seen at least ten times. CDR3 sequence (DNA): TGTGCCAGCACGGAGGCCTTACCCTACGAGCAGTACTTC. It specifies CASTEALPYEQYF. This chain joins TRBV11-2 and TRBJ2-7, with D possibly TRBD2 on 5 matching bases. V was cut by 7 bases and J by 2 bases, with 12 bases left in between. CDR1 SGHAT and CDR2 FQNNGV come from the germline V gene. The CDR3 runs 13 residues.

This clonotype was seen many times. V usage is TRBV2 and J usage is TRBJ2-1, with TRBD2 matching over 10 bases. Trimming at V came to 3 bases and at J to 7 bases, leaving 9 bases not matched to a gene. CDR3 length: 16 amino acids. CDR1 is SNHLY, CDR2 FYNNEI, per germline. The CDR3 loop is CASSEASGGPWNEQFF. The CDR3 DNA reads TGTGCCAGCAGTGAGGCTAGCGGGGGCCCTTGGAATGAGCAGTTCTTC.

J is TRBJ2-3 and V is TRBV27; 11 bases agree with TRBD1. Germline trimming cut 2 bases from V and 7 bases from J; bases unmatched to any gene: 5. CDR3 size: 15 residues. Germline V gene data show CDR1 as MNHEY and CDR2 as SMNVEV (reference sequence). The CDR3 coding sequence is TGTGCCAGCAGTTTAGAGGGGACAGGGGGAAATACGCAGTATTTT. Translating gives CASSLEGTGGNTQYF.

As regards this clonotype: A junction end diverges from the germline sequence, so it may reflect a read error. This rearrangement joins TRBV18 to TRBJ1-3; D remains unclear. The CDR3 loop spans 15 amino acids. CDR1 and CDR2 (germline): KGHSH, LQKENI. Here the CDR3 reads CASSPTEVAGNTIYF. The CDR3 nucleotides are TGCGCCAGCTCACCGACGGAGGTGGCTGGAAACACCATATATTTT.

This clonotype was counted many times. CDR3 bases: TGTGCCAGCAGCTTAAGGGTAGGGTCAGACGAGCAGTACTTC. Translation: CASSLRVGSDEQYF. The V call is TRBV13, the J call TRBJ2-7; the D is unclear. The CDR3 length is 14 residues. Trimming removed 2 bases from V and 5 bases from J, with 13 bases in between. Germline values: CDR1 PRHDT, CDR2 FYEKMQ (reference sequence). Supplemented by reference TRBV13 and TRBJ2-7, the full variable domain reads AAGVIQSPRHLIKEKRETATLKCYPIPRHDTVYWYQQGPGQDPQFLISFYEKMQSDKGSIPDRFSAQQFSDYHSELNMSSLELGDSALYFCASSLRVGSDEQYFGPGTRLTVT.